One sample yielded the 5 T cell receptor beta chains listed below, sequenced in a study of shared clonotypes between healthy human individuals. The method was immunoSEQ multiplex PCR; TCRdb's version includes in-frame clones alone and lacks a portion of them. The sample yields 640,000 or so clones, roughly 70% seen once. The sequenced sample was memory CD4+ T cells sorted from blood. The subset here: CD45RA-negative fraction. These receptors originate from a woman aged 25 to 39 in good health.

This clone showed up just once. The chain couples TRBV2 to TRBJ1-5; D call uncertain. Germline V lookup: CDR1 SNHLY, CDR2 FYNNEI. V was trimmed by 2 bases and J by 0 bases, leaving 8 bases between them. CDR3 size: 15 residues. CDR3 DNA: TGTGCCAGCAGTGAAATATCGCATAGCAATCAGCCCCAGCATTTT. Residues: CASSEISHSNQPQHF.

This chain uses TRBV19 with TRBJ1-1, with TRBD1 matching over 8 bases. J gave up 5 bases and V 5 bases, and 7 bases lay outside the gene matches. In germline, CDR1 is LNHDA, CDR2 SQIVND (reference sequence). The CDR3 loop spans 14 amino acids. CDR3 region: CASSYQGARTEAFF. The CDR3 DNA is TGTGCCAGTAGTTATCAGGGGGCGAGGACTGAAGCTTTCTTT.

The rearrangement uses TRBV7-2 and TRBJ2-7, with D tentatively TRBD2 (6 bases). The CDR3 totals 15 residues. Trimming removed 4 bases from V and 2 bases from J, with 15 bases in between. Germline CDR1 SGHTA, CDR2 FQGNSA. DNA of the CDR3: TGTGCCAGCAGCTGGGTAGCGGCTAAAACCTACGAGCAGTACTTC. This gives the protein CASSWVAAKTYEQYF.

The rearrangement uses TRBV27 and TRBJ1-1, with D possibly TRBD1 on 6 matching bases. This CDR3 has 13 residues. Germline-derived CDR1 and CDR2 are MNHEY and SMNVEV (reference sequence). Trimming left V 6 bases short and J 4 bases short, with 12 bases between. The CDR3 region has the DNA TGTGCCAGCAGGGTGGGGGCAGGCACTGAAGCTTTCTTT. Amino acids: CASRVGAGTEAFF.

The rearrangement links TRBV28 to TRBJ1-1; 7 bases are shared with TRBD1. This CDR3 spans 15 amino acids. With V trimmed by 7 bases and J by 10 bases, 18 bases remained unmatched. The V gene's germline CDR1 is MDHEN and CDR2 SYDVKM. The DNA for the CDR3 is TGTGCCAGCACCCCCTTCCAAAGACAGGGCCCGGGAGCTTTCTTT. Translation: CASTPFQRQGPGAFF.